Below are 7 T cell receptor beta chains sequenced from a single sample in a study of spatial heterogeneity in lung cancer. TCRdb redid the calling of the 5' RACE reads with MiXCR, one entry per CDR3 protein. Counted here are 14,000 to 15,000 distinct CDR3 sequences, 11% occurring once; the ten biggest clones make up about 35%. Time point denoted: sample taken at primary tumor resection. The authors sequenced whole RNA from tumor, nontumor lung or frozen PBMC without sorting. The material was PBMCs, obtained at surgery. These receptors originate from a female donor with early-stage non-small cell lung cancer.

This clonotype was seen at least ten times. The rearrangement uses TRBV20-1 and TRBJ2-7; perhaps TRBD2 as D (5 bases). CDR1 DFQATT and CDR2 SNEGSKA come from the germline V gene (reference sequence). This CDR3 is built from 15 residues. The germline V and J ends were trimmed by 4 bases and 3 bases, with 19 bases remaining between them. CDR3 nucleotide sequence: TGCAGTGCTACCGGTACGGGTCGGAGGAACTACGAGCAGTACTTC. Its translation is CSATGTGRRNYEQYF.

This clonotype was detected many times. The CDR3 DNA reads as TGTGCCAGCAGGGCTTCGGTTCCGAATCAGCCCCAGCATTTT. It codes for CASRASVPNQPQHF. V and J are TRBV7-2 and TRBJ1-5; D call uncertain. Germline-derived CDR1 and CDR2 are SGHTA and FQGNSA. The CDR3 has 14 amino acids. The germline V and J ends were trimmed by 6 bases and 4 bases, with 13 bases remaining between them.

This clonotype was counted ten times or more. V usage is TRBV12-3 or TRBV12-4 and J usage is TRBJ1-1; D gene ambiguous. V was shortened by 5 bases and J by 6 bases, with 16 bases between the two germline ends. The CDR3 is 14 residues long. The CDR3 coding sequence is TGTGCCAGCAGTCCGGAGAGCCATACGGCTGAAGCTTTCTTT. It specifies CASSPESHTAEAFF.

This clonotype was seen many times. The V gene is TRBV3-1, the J gene TRBJ1-1; tentative D call: TRBD1 (6 bases). Germline CDR1 is LGHDT and CDR2 is YNNKEL (reference sequence). V was clipped by 0 bases and J by 10 bases, with 12 bases between them. The CDR3 spans 13 residues. As DNA, the CDR3 is TGTGCCAGCAGCCAAGAAAGTGGAGGGGGAGCTTTCTTT. This codes for CASSQESGGGAFF.

This clonotype is medium-sized in the sample. The chain is built from TRBV3-1 and TRBJ1-1; tentative D call: TRBD1 (6 bases). The length of the CDR3 is 15 residues. Trimming removed 1 base at V and 0 bases at J, with 9 bases between. Germline lookup yields CDR1 LGHDT and CDR2 YNNKEL (reference sequence). In DNA form, the CDR3 reads TGTGCCAGCAGCCAAGCGGACAGACTGAACACTGAAGCTTTCTTT. Amino acid sequence: CASSQADRLNTEAFF. The variable domain in full, completed from reference TRBV3-1 and TRBJ1-1, reads DTAVSQTPKYLVTQMGNDKSIKCEQNLGHDTMYWYKQDSKKFLKIMFSYNNKELIINETVPNRFSPKSPDKAHLNLHINSLELGDSAVYFCASSQADRLNTEAFFGQGTRLTVV.

This clonotype was recorded at least ten times. This chain uses TRBV18 with TRBJ2-1; either TRBD1 or TRBD2 may fit D (5 bases each). This CDR3 region has 12 residues. V was pared by 3 bases and J by 10 bases, with 10 bases between. Germline V gene sequence: CDR1 KGHSH, CDR2 LQKENI. DNA of the CDR3: TGTGCCAGCTCACCCGGGACCTCCGAGCAGTTCTTC. Encoded protein: CASSPGTSEQFF.

This clonotype was seen many times. The chain has TRBV6-5 and TRBJ2-3; 9 bases align to TRBD1. After removal of 6 bases from V and 1 base from J, the junction contained 2 bases not matched to a gene. The CDR3 is 14 residues long. Germline loops: CDR1 MNHEY, CDR2 SVGAGI. DNA for the CDR3: TGTGCCAGCAGGCGGACAGGGGGCACAGATACGCAGTATTTT. Residues: CASRRTGGTDTQYF.